The 22 T cell receptor beta chains reported below all come from one sample, sequenced in a study of T cell repertoires in cytomegalovirus infection. These receptors' targets are unknown. TCRdb re-derived calls from the reads in MiXCR, one entry per CDR3 protein. The data contain around 69,000 distinct CDR3 sequences, approximately 22% of them seen just once; the ten biggest clones take up approximately 68%. The sequences come from CD8+ T cells from cultured PBMCs, collected from culture after CMV antigen stimulation. The source is a human donor in good health (CMV status not recorded). Some clones in this sample may be carry-over from other donors' samples.

The chain carries TRBV6-5 and TRBJ2-5; no reliable D call. Germline CDR1 MNHEY, CDR2 SVGAGI. The CDR3 is 16 residues long. With 0 bases removed from V and 2 bases from J, the gap between germline ends came to 13 bases. CDR3 loop: CASSYSSRQSQETQYF. CDR3 DNA: TGTGCCAGCAGTTACTCGTCGCGTCAGTCTCAAGAGACCCAGTACTTC.

In this sample, this clonotype turned up a few times. The chain couples TRBV28 to TRBJ2-1; the D is unclear. The CDR3 loop spans 12 amino acids. V lost 1 base and J 6 bases, leaving 4 bases between the germline ends. Germline CDR1 MDHEN, CDR2 SYDVKM. This CDR3 is CASSLFTNEQFF. The CDR3 DNA reads TGTGCCAGCAGTTTATTTACCAATGAGCAGTTCTTC.

V usage is TRBV27 and J usage is TRBJ2-7; the match to TRBD2 covers 9 bases. In germline, CDR1 is MNHEY, CDR2 SMNVEV (reference sequence). The CDR3 loop spans 15 amino acids. V was pared by 3 bases and J by 4 bases, with 7 bases of the junction left unmatched. The CDR3 region has the DNA TGTGCCAGCAGTTTCCTGGGGCGGGGGGGGTACGAGCAGTACTTC. This codes for CASSFLGRGGYEQYF.

This clonotype has a handful of counts. V gene TRBV12-3 or TRBV12-4 combines with J gene TRBJ2-6; D gene ambiguous. There are 14 residues in the CDR3. With 2 bases removed from V and 2 bases from J, the gap between germline ends came to 4 bases. The CDR3 region is CASSLLAGANVLTF. Written as DNA, the CDR3 is TGTGCCAGCAGTTTATTAGCTGGGGCCAACGTCCTGACTTTC.

The V and J genes are TRBV7-8 and TRBJ1-2; weak D call: TRBD1 (5 bases). This CDR3 has 15 residues. Deletions cut 5 bases from V and 7 bases from J, with 20 bases between. The germline V gene has CDR1 SGHVS and CDR2 FQNEAQ. CDR3 coding DNA: TGTGCCAGCAGCACGACGGGGGGATTTGAAGGTGGCTACACCTTC. Its translation: CASSTTGGFEGGYTF.

This sequence joins TRBV4-3 and TRBJ1-5; the D gene is possibly TRBD1 (5 bases). Deletions cut 0 bases from V and 1 base from J, with 10 bases between. CDR3 length equals 16 residues. Per the germline V gene, CDR1 is LGHNA and CDR2 is YSLEER. CDR3 coding DNA: TGCGCCAGCAGCCAAGAGGTAGGGGCGAGCAATCAGCCCCAGCATTTT. Translating it yields CASSQEVGASNQPQHF.

This clonotype was seen a few times. The chain recombines TRBV7-2 with TRBJ1-5; no firm D call. The CDR3 runs 14 residues. In germline, CDR1 is SGHTA, CDR2 FQGNSA. V was shortened by 2 bases and J by 2 bases, with 7 bases between the two germline ends. The CDR3 protein is CASSLIRGNQPQHF. In DNA, the CDR3 is TGTGCCAGCAGCTTAATCCGGGGCAATCAGCCCCAGCATTTT.

The chain is built from TRBV9 and TRBJ2-7; perhaps TRBD1 as D (5 bases). Germline V gene data show CDR1 as SGDLS and CDR2 as YYNGEE. V dropped 0 bases and J dropped 3 bases, with 13 bases sitting between them. This CDR3 comprises 15 residues. CDR3 coding DNA: TGTGCCAGCAGCGTAGGTGAAGGGGCCATCTACGAGCAGTACTTC. Amino acids: CASSVGEGAIYEQYF.

The chain is built from TRBV4-3 and TRBJ2-5; 11 nucleotides line up with TRBD1. This CDR3 has 16 amino acids. The junction had 5 bases not matched to a gene; V was cut back by 1 base and J by 4 bases. CDR1 and CDR2 from the germline V gene are LGHNA and YSLEER. The CDR3 DNA reads as TGCGCCAGCAGCCAAGCGGGGACAGGGGGGGGAGAGACCCAGTACTTC. Translating it yields CASSQAGTGGGETQYF.

The chain combines TRBV12-3 or TRBV12-4 with TRBJ2-3, with 7 nucleotides matching TRBD2. The ends lost 5 bases at V and 0 bases at J; junction bases unmatched: 11. The CDR3 contains 17 residues. DNA for the CDR3: TGTGCCAGCAGTCCTTCGGGAGGCCCCTTTAGCACAGATACGCAGTATTTT. Its translation is CASSPSGGPFSTDTQYF.

The chain is built from TRBV7-9 and TRBJ1-4, with 7 bases aligning to TRBD1. The junction had 8 bases not matched to a gene; V was cut back by 4 bases and J by 6 bases. The CDR3 contains 15 residues. The V gene's germline CDR1 is SEHNR and CDR2 FQNEAQ (reference sequence). The CDR3 reads CASSWRQGRYEKLFF. Here the CDR3 DNA reads TGTGCCAGCAGCTGGAGACAGGGCCGATATGAAAAACTGTTTTTT.

This chain uses TRBV7-2 with TRBJ1-6; D not resolved. Germline assignment: CDR1 SGHTA and CDR2 FQGNSA. The CDR3 runs to 17 residues. The V end lost 5 bases, the J end lost 0 bases, and 14 bases lay between the germline ends. The CDR3 protein is CASSPRGVSSYNSPLHF. As DNA, the CDR3 is TGTGCCAGCAGCCCCCGCGGGGTGAGCTCCTATAATTCACCCCTCCACTTT.

The table lists this clonotype with a few counts. The gene calls are TRBV7-2 and TRBJ1-1, with unresolved D. The CDR3 runs 15 residues. CDR1 and CDR2 (germline): SGHTA, FQGNSA. The V end was cut by 0 bases, the J end by 6 bases, with 14 bases between. The CDR3 coding sequence is TGTGCCAGCAGCTTAGCGCGGGAAGGGCGTGCTGAAGCTTTCTTT. Translated: CASSLAREGRAEAFF.

To note about this clonotype: The junction does not match germline at one end; this may be a read error. V gene TRBV2 combines with J gene TRBJ2-3; tentative D call: TRBD1 (6 bases). CDR1 is SNHLY and CDR2 is FYNNEI in the germline V gene. The CDR3 is made up of 15 amino acids. The DNA for the CDR3 is TGTTCCAGCAGGAACCAGGGGACCGACACAGATACGCAGTATTTT. This encodes CSSRNQGTDTDTQYF.

This clonotype appeared a few times. The chain combines TRBV27 with TRBJ1-2; 7 nucleotides agree with TRBD1. V trimming: 4 bases; J trimming: 1 base; junction bases outside the gene matches: 6. Germline V gene lookup returns CDR1 MNHEY and CDR2 SMNVEV (reference sequence). This CDR3 has 15 residues. CDR3 nucleotide sequence: TGTGCCAGCAGTTCTGGGACAGCGCTTAACTATGGCTACACCTTC. Translation: CASSSGTALNYGYTF.

This clonotype was counted only a few times. CDR3 in amino acids: CASSYGINQPQHF. DNA of the CDR3: TGTGCCAGCAGTTATGGAATCAATCAGCCCCAGCATTTT. The chain has TRBV6-5 and TRBJ1-5; D is uncertain. Germline V gene data show CDR1 as MNHEY and CDR2 as SVGAGI. The CDR3 has 13 residues. Between the trimmed V and J ends, which lost 3 bases and 3 bases, there was a span of 6 bases.

This clonotype was seen more than once but under ten times. The chain joins TRBV19 to TRBJ2-6; D is tentatively TRBD1 or TRBD2 (5 bases each). The CDR3 length is 16 residues. CDR1 and CDR2 from the germline V gene are LNHDA and SQIVND (reference sequence). V lost 0 bases and J 0 bases, leaving 6 bases between the germline ends. The CDR3 sequence is CASSIDGGSGANVLTF. The CDR3 DNA follows: TGTGCCAGTAGTATAGATGGGGGCTCTGGGGCCAACGTCCTGACTTTC.

The V and J genes are TRBV12-3 or TRBV12-4 and TRBJ2-2; 8 bases match TRBD1. With 4 bases clipped from V and 5 bases from J, the junction kept 6 bases outside the gene matches. This CDR3 spans 15 amino acids. The CDR3 region is CASSSQGAGTGELFF. The CDR3 DNA is TGTGCCAGCAGTTCTCAGGGGGCGGGGACCGGGGAGCTGTTTTTT.

This clonotype was detected a few times. The V gene is TRBV12-5, the J gene TRBJ1-5; D is ambiguous. Trimming pared 2 bases from V and 0 bases from J, leaving 2 bases between. The CDR3 consists of 13 residues. CDR1 and CDR2 (germline): LGHNT, FRNRAP. The CDR3 spells CASGLTSNQPQHF. Here the CDR3 DNA reads TGTGCTAGTGGTTTGACTAGCAATCAGCCCCAGCATTTT.

Turning to this clonotype: Germline is not matched at one junction end, which may reflect a read error. This chain joins TRBV7-7 and TRBJ2-1; no clear D gene. CDR3 length: 15 residues. The V gene's germline CDR1 is SSHAT and CDR2 FNYEAQ (reference sequence). This chain's CDR3 is CASSPGRRRYNEQFF. The CDR3 DNA is TGTGCTAGCAGCCCCGGTCGGCGCCGCTACAATGAGCAGTTCTTC.

The chain links TRBV27 to TRBJ1-1, with TRBD1 matching 8 bases. V shed 3 bases, J shed 6 bases, and the junction held 3 bases outside the gene matches. The germline V gene encodes CDR1 MNHEY and CDR2 SMNVEV (reference sequence). This CDR3 spans 13 amino acids. In DNA, the CDR3 is TGTGCCAGCAGTTTTCAGGGGGCGGCTGAAGCTTTCTTT. It codes for CASSFQGAAEAFF.

The J gene is TRBJ2-1, the V gene TRBV6-1; the D gene could be TRBD1 or TRBD2 (5 bases each). The CDR3 spans 18 residues. The germline V and J ends were trimmed by 6 bases and 2 bases, with 23 bases remaining between them. Per germline, CDR1 MNHNS and CDR2 SASEGT. The CDR3, as DNA: TGTGCCAGCAGCCGATCCCCCCCGGGGCCTGCTCCCTACAATGAGCAGTTCTTC. Its translation: CASSRSPPGPAPYNEQFF.